The 28 T cell receptor beta chains below were found in one sample sequenced in a study of early T cells in non-severe SARS-CoV-2 infection. TCRdb reprocessed the 5' RACE reads via MiXCR and lists one record per CDR3 protein. The sample gives over 50,000 distinct CDR3 sequences, roughly a tenth of which show up once; 0.95% to 1.5% is in the top ten. Sequences were obtained from whole blood. Receptor source: an adult who was a healthcare worker with PCR-confirmed SARS-CoV-2 infection or an uninfected control (not recorded which).

This clonotype was found a few times. The chain joins TRBV29-1 to TRBJ2-5; 8 bases are a match to TRBD1. Trimming removed 6 bases from V and 2 bases from J; junction bases left unmatched: 5. This CDR3 is 13 amino acids long. Germline values: CDR1 SQVTM, CDR2 ANQGSEA. This CDR3 is CSVGDRPQETQYF. The CDR3 DNA is TGCAGCGTGGGGGACAGGCCGCAAGAGACCCAGTACTTC.

This clonotype was seen more than once but under ten times. The J gene is TRBJ2-3, the V gene TRBV6-4, with a weak D call TRBD2 (6 bases). The germline V gene has CDR1 MRHNA and CDR2 SNTAGT. CDR3 length: 15 residues. V lost 3 bases to trimming and J lost 5 bases, with 15 bases between them. The CDR3 protein is CASSETAGRGDTQYF. CDR3 DNA sequence: TGTGCCAGCAGTGAGACGGCGGGGAGAGGAGATACGCAGTATTTT.

CDR3 sequence: CASSPQAENQPQHF. CDR3 nucleotides: TGTGCCAGCTCACCACAAGCGGAGAATCAGCCCCAGCATTTT. The chain combines TRBV18 with TRBJ1-5; no definite D call. CDR3 size: 14 residues. Trimming took 1 base from V and 4 from J, leaving 8 bases between them. The germline V gene has CDR1 KGHSH and CDR2 LQKENI. The entire variable domain, with the rest obtained from reference TRBV18 and TRBJ1-5, is as follows: NAGVMQNPRHLVRRRGQEARLRCSPMKGHSHVYWYRQLPEEGLKFMVYLQKENIIDESGMPKERFSAEFPKEGPSILRIQQVVRGDSAAYFCASSPQAENQPQHFGDGTRLSIL.

The chain combines TRBV11-1 with TRBJ2-7, with 8 bases fitting TRBD1. This CDR3 spans 15 amino acids. The germline gives CDR1 SGHAT, CDR2 FQDESV (reference sequence). The V and J ends lost 3 bases and 3 bases, in that order; junction bases with no gene match: 7. The DNA for the CDR3 is TGTGCCAGCAGCTTTGGACAGGGCCCCCTCTACGAGCAGTACGTC. This codes for CASSFGQGPLYEQYV.

Ten or more counts support this clonotype. Here the CDR3 reads CASSQGSDYGYTF. CDR3 nucleotide sequence: TGCGCCAGCAGTCAGGGGTCGGACTATGGCTACACCTTC. The genes are TRBV10-2 and TRBJ1-2, with D maybe TRBD1 (6 bases). CDR3 length: 13 residues. The germline V gene encodes CDR1 WSHSY and CDR2 SAAADI. Trimming took 5 bases from V and 3 from J, leaving 10 bases between them.

There are many counts of this clonotype. CDR3: CASSVRTRASTDTQYF. The CDR3 DNA reads as TGTGCCAGCAGTGTACGGACACGAGCTAGCACAGATACGCAGTATTTT. The genes are TRBV27 and TRBJ2-3, with TRBD1 as a possible D gene (5 bases). The CDR3 totals 16 residues. Germline lookup yields CDR1 MNHEY and CDR2 SMNVEV (reference sequence). V lost 5 bases and J lost 0, with 15 bases in between.

The rearrangement links TRBV27 to TRBJ1-6; 12 bases fit TRBD1. This CDR3 spans 14 amino acids. Germline CDR1 MNHEY, CDR2 SMNVEV (reference sequence). With V trimmed by 4 bases and J by 10 bases, 2 bases remained unmatched. The CDR3 spells CASSWGQGASPLHF. The CDR3 coding sequence is TGTGCCAGCAGTTGGGGACAGGGGGCGTCACCCCTCCACTTT.

This sequence joins TRBV6-1 and TRBJ2-7; D assignment may be TRBD1 or TRBD2 (5 bases each). V shed 6 bases and J shed 5 bases, with 20 bases lying between them. The CDR3 loop spans 15 amino acids. Germline CDR1 is MNHNS and CDR2 is SASEGT. Here the CDR3 reads CASSPGTGRGNEQYV. DNA of the CDR3: TGTGCCAGCAGCCCGGGGACGGGGAGAGGAAACGAGCAGTACGTC.

The chain is built from TRBV30 and TRBJ2-2; 9 nucleotides align to TRBD1. This CDR3 has 14 amino acids. Germline CDR1 and CDR2: GTSNPN and SVGIG (reference sequence). With V trimmed by 5 bases and J by 5 bases, 6 bases remained unmatched. The DNA of the CDR3 is TGTGCCTGGTGTCGGGACAGGGCAACCGGGGAGCTGTTTTTT. Its translation is CAWCRDRATGELFF.

The J gene is TRBJ1-4, the V gene TRBV6-1; 9 bases align to TRBD1. The CDR3 length is 15 residues. CDR1 is MNHNS and CDR2 is SASEGT in the germline V gene. V was clipped by 4 bases and J by 5 bases; unmatched bases: 5. For the CDR3, the DNA is TGTGCCAGCAGTGTTTCCGGGACAGGGAATGAAAAACTGTTTTTT. Translation gives CASSVSGTGNEKLFF.

This clonotype was found a few times. This chain joins TRBV5-1 and TRBJ1-1, with D possibly being TRBD1 (6 bases). The CDR3 is 14 amino acids. Germline values: CDR1 SGHRS, CDR2 YFSETQ. V lost 4 bases to trimming and J lost 2 bases, with 12 bases between them. The CDR3 spells CASSMDSFNTEAFF. In DNA, the CDR3 is TGCGCCAGCAGCATGGACAGTTTTAACACTGAAGCTTTCTTT.

The sample holds many counts of this clonotype. In DNA form, the CDR3 reads TGTGCCAGCTCACGGGGTAGAGACGAAAAACTGTTTTTT. The encoded protein is CASSRGRDEKLFF. The genes are TRBV18 and TRBJ1-4, with no clear D. The germline CDR1 and CDR2 sequences are KGHSH and LQKENI. The CDR3 is 13 residues long. V lost 4 bases, J lost 8 bases, and 11 bases lay in between.

This clonotype has ten or more counts. The V and J genes are TRBV7-8 and TRBJ2-1, with 9 nucleotides matching TRBD2. Germline-derived CDR1 and CDR2 are SGHVS and FQNEAQ. The J segment lost 4 bases and the V segment lost 4 bases, leaving 20 bases of the junction unmatched. The CDR3 is 20 amino acids. The CDR3 sequence is CASSSPGLRGGVLVYNEQFF. Written as DNA, the CDR3 is TGTGCCAGCAGCTCCCCGGGCCTCCGCGGGGGGGTTTTAGTTTACAATGAGCAGTTCTTC.

This clonotype was recorded many times. CDR3 coding DNA: TGTGCCAGCAGTTTAAGCGGGGAGCTGTTTTTT. This translates into CASSLSGELFF. The rearrangement uses TRBV12-3 or TRBV12-4 and TRBJ2-2; D uncertain. The CDR3 totals 11 residues. V was trimmed by 2 bases and J by 7 bases, leaving 2 bases between them.

CDR3 in amino acids: CASSPGQGNEKLFF. In nucleotides, the CDR3 is TGTGCCAGCTCACCTGGCCAGGGGAACGAAAAACTGTTTTTT. The gene calls are TRBV18 and TRBJ1-4, with D tentatively TRBD1 (6 bases). Germline loops: CDR1 KGHSH, CDR2 LQKENI. The germline V and J ends were trimmed by 3 bases and 8 bases, with 13 bases remaining between them. CDR3 length: 14 amino acids.

This clonotype was counted a few times. The chain combines TRBV7-8 with TRBJ1-4; no reliable D call. Per the germline V gene, CDR1 is SGHVS and CDR2 is FQNEAQ. With 2 bases removed from V and 8 bases from J, the gap between germline ends came to 9 bases. The CDR3 contains 13 residues. The CDR3 region has the DNA TGTGCCAGCAGCTTATTTGACGGAGAAAAACTGTTTTTT. Translating it yields CASSLFDGEKLFF.

The chain recombines TRBV20-1 with TRBJ2-1; a possible D gene is TRBD2 (7 bases). Germline CDR1 is DFQATT and CDR2 is SNEGSKA (reference sequence). CDR3 size: 15 residues. Trimming removed 1 base at V and 5 bases at J, with 15 bases between. CDR3 nucleotide sequence: TGCAGTGCTAGAGGGGGGGGCCGATTAGACAATGAGCAGTTCTTC. Its protein is CSARGGGRLDNEQFF.

This clonotype was recorded a few times. CDR3 protein: CASSLGPLQGYGYTF. The CDR3 DNA sequence: TGTGCCAGCAGCCTTGGGCCCCTCCAGGGCTATGGCTACACCTTC. The V gene is TRBV9, the J gene TRBJ1-2, with D maybe TRBD1 (5 bases). The CDR3 has 15 residues. Trimming stripped 4 bases from V and 4 bases from J, with 17 bases between. Germline CDR1 and CDR2: SGDLS and YYNGEE.

V is TRBV2 and J is TRBJ1-1; 8 bases align to TRBD1. This CDR3 is 14 amino acids long. CDR1 is SNHLY, CDR2 FYNNEI, per germline. V lost 5 bases and J lost 1; bases outside the gene matches: 3. The CDR3 region is CASSYDRGNTEAFF. CDR3 coding DNA: TGTGCCAGCAGTTACGACAGGGGGAACACTGAAGCTTTCTTT.

There are many counts of this clonotype. This chain connects TRBV20-1 to TRBJ1-2, with TRBD1 as a possible D gene (5 bases). The V end lost 0 bases, the J end lost 7 bases, and 9 bases lay between the germline ends. From germline, CDR1 is DFQATT and CDR2 SNEGSKA (reference sequence). The CDR3 sequence is 12 residues long. The CDR3 region is CSARDLGGGYTF. Written as DNA, the CDR3 is TGCAGTGCTAGAGATCTCGGGGGTGGCTACACCTTC.

There are many counts of this clonotype. This sequence joins TRBV5-4 and TRBJ2-5; TRBD1 or TRBD2 may be the D gene (6 bases each). CDR1 SGHNT and CDR2 YYREEE come from the germline V gene (reference sequence). This CDR3 is built from 17 residues. The V end was cut by 4 bases, the J end by 3 bases, with 22 bases between. The CDR3 loop reads CASSRGGQANGKETQYF. The CDR3 bases are TGTGCCAGCAGCAGAGGGGGGCAGGCGAATGGTAAAGAGACCCAGTACTTC.

There are many counts of this clonotype. This chain connects TRBV7-2 to TRBJ2-7; no clear D gene. The CDR3 extends over 13 amino acids. From germline, CDR1 is SGHTA and CDR2 FQGNSA. The V and J ends lost 2 bases and 6 bases respectively, with 11 bases between them. The CDR3 sequence: CASSLMGWGEQYV. Here the CDR3 DNA reads TGTGCCAGCAGCTTAATGGGATGGGGCGAGCAGTACGTC.

This clonotype was detected a few times. The rearrangement joins TRBV28 to TRBJ1-1; D is uncertain. This CDR3 is 15 amino acids long. The germline V gene encodes CDR1 MDHEN and CDR2 SYDVKM. V dropped 3 bases and J dropped 0 bases, with 11 bases sitting between them. CDR3 nucleotide sequence: TGTGCCAGCAGTTTGCGACACACCATGAACACTGAAGCTTTCTTT. As protein: CASSLRHTMNTEAFF. Full variable domain (remainder filled in from reference TRBV28 and TRBJ1-1): DVKVTQSSRYLVKRTGEKVFLECVQDMDHENMFWYRQDPGLGLRLIYFSYDVKMKEKGDIPEGYSVSREKKERFSLILESASTNQTSMYLCASSLRHTMNTEAFFGQGTRLTVV.

The table lists this clonotype with many counts. The V and J genes are TRBV7-9 and TRBJ1-2, with D unclear. Trimming took 5 bases from V and 5 from J, leaving 12 bases between them. The CDR3 extends over 13 amino acids. Germline V gene data show CDR1 as SEHNR and CDR2 as FQNEAQ (reference sequence). DNA of the CDR3: TGTGCCAGCAGCCCTCATCTGGGGTATGGCTACACCTTC. Translating it yields CASSPHLGYGYTF.

The chain links TRBV4-3 to TRBJ2-2; D unresolved. This CDR3 comprises 13 residues. Germline lookup yields CDR1 LGHNA and CDR2 YSLEER. Trimming left V 6 bases short and J 4 bases short, with 9 bases between. The chain's CDR3 is CASRGASTGELFF. The CDR3, as DNA: TGCGCCAGCAGGGGTGCCTCCACCGGGGAGCTGTTTTTT.

CDR3 DNA: TGTGCCAGCAGCCGGGGGCGAATAGCTTTCTTT. It encodes CASSRGRIAFF. The chain uses TRBV7-9 and TRBJ1-1; D is possibly TRBD1 (6 bases). The V gene lost 5 bases and the J gene lost 10 bases, with 11 bases spanning the gap. Germline V gene sequence: CDR1 SEHNR, CDR2 FQNEAQ (reference sequence). This CDR3 contains 11 residues.

This clonotype was detected ten times or more. The V and J genes are TRBV11-2 and TRBJ2-7; D perhaps matches TRBD2 (5 bases). The V end was cut by 4 bases, the J end by 7 bases, with 8 bases between. Germline lookup yields CDR1 SGHAT and CDR2 FQNNGV. The CDR3 loop spans 11 amino acids. The CDR3 DNA follows: TGTGCCAGCAGCTCGGACTTGGAGCAGTACGTC. It translates to CASSSDLEQYV.

The J gene is TRBJ1-1, the V gene TRBV6-6; D is ambiguous. V lost 8 bases and J 0 bases, leaving 10 bases between the germline ends. The CDR3 has 13 residues. CDR1 and CDR2 (germline): MNHNY, SVGAGI (reference sequence). CDR3 amino acids: CASHRTVNTEAFF. The CDR3 DNA sequence: TGTGCCAGCCACCGTACAGTGAACACTGAAGCTTTCTTT.